This is a list of T cell receptor beta chains from one sample in a study of beta chain features in type 1 diabetes. Here immunoSEQ multiplex PCR was the method, and the copy in TCRdb shows in-frame clones only, minus some. This sample has about 15,000 clones; roughly 69% occur once, and the top ten carry about 2.5%. The sample comprised Tregs from blood. These receptors were taken from a man between 25 and 39 years old with type 1 diabetes. Each CDR3 is given with its conserved first and last residue. A D gene is named only where the DNA matches it firmly. Where a row states a size, it is once, few, many or the class of an expanded clone; other rows omit it.

abundance | d_gene | v_gene | CDR3aa
NA | NA | TRBV6-1 | CASSAGSGNIQYF
few | TRBD1 | TRBV19 | CASSITGAVSEAFF
NA | NA | TRBV7-9 | CASSLEYVSSRQNEQFF
NA | NA | TRBV5-1 | CASSLDPNTNYGYTF
NA | NA | TRBV29-1 | CSSGVHTGELFF
NA | TRBD2 | TRBV7-9 | CASSLVAGADTQYF
NA | NA | TRBV5-4 | CASSRTRSTGELFF
NA | TRBD2 | TRBV6-6 | CAGKEETSGFTGELFF
NA | TRBD1 | TRBV9 | CASSVAGGQGVGYTF
NA | NA | TRBV5-6 | CASQGVSNEKLFF
NA | NA | TRBV5-1 | CASSPTLDTQYF
NA | TRBD1 | TRBV7-9 | CASSRDLTGVRETQYF
NA | NA | TRBV7-9 | CASSSTAAGYTF
NA | NA | TRBV6-1 | CASSPNYNDPWEQYF
NA | TRBD1 | TRBV7-9 | CASSLATGYQETQYF
NA | NA | TRBV10-2 | CASRAGNQETQYF
NA | NA | TRBV15 | CATSRGPDSQRF
NA | TRBD2 | TRBV6-5 | CASSPRGSSYNEQFF
NA | TRBD1 | TRBV19 | CASSTTGGSSGANVLTF
NA | TRBD1 | TRBV6-5 | CASSYSDRAGNTIYF
few | NA | TRBV6-5 | CASSYSQGNTEAFF
NA | NA | TRBV29-1 | CSGRGWGKETQYF
NA | NA | TRBV2 | CASSGTAVDQPQHF
NA | NA | TRBV29-1 | CSVRHEQYF
NA | TRBD1 | TRBV7-9 | CASSRTGDQPQHF
NA | NA | TRBV12-5 | CASAPGDGSNQPQHF
NA | TRBD2 | TRBV6-6 | CASSYSGGVEQYF
NA | TRBD1 | TRBV5-1 | CASSSGTVDNEQFF
NA | TRBD1 | TRBV2 | CASKRTGTGVSGANVLTF
NA | TRBD1 | TRBV5-1 | CASSPGQGITAFF
NA | TRBD1 | TRBV5-6 | CASSLAGTGSYGYTF
NA | TRBD2 | TRBV7-9 | CASSPLAGVGYEQYF